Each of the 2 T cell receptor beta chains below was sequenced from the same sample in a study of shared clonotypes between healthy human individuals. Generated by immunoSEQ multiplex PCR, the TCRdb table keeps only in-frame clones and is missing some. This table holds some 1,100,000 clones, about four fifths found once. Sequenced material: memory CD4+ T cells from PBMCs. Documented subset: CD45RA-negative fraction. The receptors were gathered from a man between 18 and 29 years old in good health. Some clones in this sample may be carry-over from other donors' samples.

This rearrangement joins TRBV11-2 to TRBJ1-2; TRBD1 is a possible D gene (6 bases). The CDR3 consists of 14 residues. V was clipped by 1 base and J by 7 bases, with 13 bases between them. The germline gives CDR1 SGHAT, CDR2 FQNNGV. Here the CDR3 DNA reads TGTGCCAGCAGCTTAGTTTCCGGGGGCTTTGGCTACACCTTC. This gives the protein CASSLVSGGFGYTF.

CDR3 amino acids: CASSTLTGSSYEQYF. The CDR3 DNA reads as TGTGCCAGCAGCACCTTGACAGGGAGCTCCTACGAGCAGTACTTC. The chain couples TRBV5-5 to TRBJ2-7; 7 bases are a match to TRBD1. Germline V gene data show CDR1 as SGHKS and CDR2 as YYEKEE (reference sequence). The trim removed 4 bases at V and 0 bases at J, leaving 7 bases unmatched. The CDR3 length is 15 residues.